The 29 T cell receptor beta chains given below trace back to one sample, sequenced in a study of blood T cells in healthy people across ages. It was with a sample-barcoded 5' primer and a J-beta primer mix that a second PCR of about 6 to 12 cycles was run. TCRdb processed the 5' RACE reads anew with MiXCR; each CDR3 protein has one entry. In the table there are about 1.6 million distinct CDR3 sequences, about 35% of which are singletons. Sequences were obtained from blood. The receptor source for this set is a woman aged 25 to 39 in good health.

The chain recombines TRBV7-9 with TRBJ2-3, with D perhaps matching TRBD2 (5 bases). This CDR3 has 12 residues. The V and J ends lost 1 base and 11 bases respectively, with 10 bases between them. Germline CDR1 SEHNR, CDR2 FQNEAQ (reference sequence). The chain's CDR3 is CASSLESGMQYF. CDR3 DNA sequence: TGTGCCAGCAGCTTAGAGTCCGGGATGCAGTATTTT.

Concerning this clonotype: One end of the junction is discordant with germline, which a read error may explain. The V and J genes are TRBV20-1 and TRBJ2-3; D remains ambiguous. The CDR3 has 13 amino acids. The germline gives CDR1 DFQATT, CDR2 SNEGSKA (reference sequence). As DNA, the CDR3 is TGCGGTGCTCGCACCTGGGCAACAGATACGCAGTATTTT. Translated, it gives CGARTWATDTQYF.

The CDR3 sequence is CASSLNTNYGYTF. The CDR3 DNA follows: TGTGCCAGCAGCCTTAATACTAACTATGGCTACACCTTC. V is TRBV9 and J is TRBJ1-2, with no clear D. CDR1 is SGDLS, CDR2 YYNGEE, per germline. The CDR3 spans 13 residues. V was pared by 4 bases and J by 0 bases, with 7 bases between.

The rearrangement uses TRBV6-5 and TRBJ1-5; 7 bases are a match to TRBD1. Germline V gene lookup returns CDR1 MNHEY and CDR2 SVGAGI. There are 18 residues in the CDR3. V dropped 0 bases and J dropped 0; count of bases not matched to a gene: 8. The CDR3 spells CASSYSDRVSFSNQPQHF. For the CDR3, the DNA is TGTGCCAGCAGTTACTCAGACAGGGTTTCCTTTAGCAATCAGCCCCAGCATTTT.

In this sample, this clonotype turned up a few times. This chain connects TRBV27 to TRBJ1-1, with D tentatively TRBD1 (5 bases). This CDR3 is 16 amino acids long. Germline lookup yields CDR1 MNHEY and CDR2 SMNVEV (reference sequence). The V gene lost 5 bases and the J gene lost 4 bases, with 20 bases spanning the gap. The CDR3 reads CASSKFRGTKITEAFF. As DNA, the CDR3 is TGTGCCAGCAGTAAGTTCCGGGGGACGAAGATCACTGAAGCTTTCTTT.

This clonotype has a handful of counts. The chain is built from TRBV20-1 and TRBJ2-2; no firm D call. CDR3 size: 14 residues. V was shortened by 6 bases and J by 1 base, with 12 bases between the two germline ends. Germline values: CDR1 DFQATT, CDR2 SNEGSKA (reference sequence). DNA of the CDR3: TGCAGTGCCCCCCAGTGGTGGAACACCGGGGAGCTGTTTTTT. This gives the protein CSAPQWWNTGELFF.

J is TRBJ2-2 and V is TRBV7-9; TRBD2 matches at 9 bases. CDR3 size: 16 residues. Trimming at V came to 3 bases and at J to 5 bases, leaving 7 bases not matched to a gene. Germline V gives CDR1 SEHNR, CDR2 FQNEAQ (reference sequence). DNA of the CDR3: TGTGCCAGCAGCTTTGGGAGAGCGGGAGGAACCGGGGAGCTGTTTTTT. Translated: CASSFGRAGGTGELFF.

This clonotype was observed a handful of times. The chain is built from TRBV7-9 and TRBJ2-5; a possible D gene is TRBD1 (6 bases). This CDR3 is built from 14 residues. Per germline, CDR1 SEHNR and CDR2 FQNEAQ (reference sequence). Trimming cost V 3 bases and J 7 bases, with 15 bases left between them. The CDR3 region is CASSFKTGTGTQYF. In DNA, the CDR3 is TGTGCCAGCAGCTTCAAGACAGGCACAGGGACCCAGTACTTC.

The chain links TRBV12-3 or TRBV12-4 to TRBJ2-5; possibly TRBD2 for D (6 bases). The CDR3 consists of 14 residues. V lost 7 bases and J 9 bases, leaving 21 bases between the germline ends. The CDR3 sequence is CASTGGVSYPAQYF. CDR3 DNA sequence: TGTGCCAGCACCGGCGGGGTATCCTATCCGGCCCAGTACTTC.

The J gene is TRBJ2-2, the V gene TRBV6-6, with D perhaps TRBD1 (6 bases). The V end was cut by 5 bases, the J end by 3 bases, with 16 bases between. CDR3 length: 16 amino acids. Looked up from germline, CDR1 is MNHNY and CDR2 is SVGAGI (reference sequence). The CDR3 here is CASSLTGSVDTGELFF. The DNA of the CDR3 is TGTGCCAGCAGTCTTACAGGGTCAGTCGACACCGGGGAGCTGTTTTTT.

CDR3 nucleotide sequence: TGTGCCAGCAGCCAAGCTCGCCGACCAGAGACCCAGTACTTC. The encoded protein is CASSQARRPETQYF. V usage is TRBV3-1 and J usage is TRBJ2-5; D not certain. Trimming pared 1 base from V and 4 bases from J, leaving 10 bases between. The CDR3 covers 14 residues. Germline assignment: CDR1 LGHDT and CDR2 YNNKEL (reference sequence).

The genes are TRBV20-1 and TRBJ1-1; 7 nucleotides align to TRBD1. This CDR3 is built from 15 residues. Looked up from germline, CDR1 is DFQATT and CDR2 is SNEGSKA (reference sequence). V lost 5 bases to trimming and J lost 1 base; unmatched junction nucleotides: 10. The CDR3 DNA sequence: TGCAGTGCTCCCCGAGGAACAGGGGCGAACACTGAAGCTTTCTTT. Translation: CSAPRGTGANTEAFF.

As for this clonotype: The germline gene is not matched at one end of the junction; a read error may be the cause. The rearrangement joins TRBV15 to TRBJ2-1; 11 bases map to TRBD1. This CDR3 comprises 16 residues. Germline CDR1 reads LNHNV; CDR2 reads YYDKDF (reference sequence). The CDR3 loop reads CATSVGQGAPYNGQFF. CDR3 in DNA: TGTGCCACCAGCGTCGGACAGGGGGCCCCCTACAATGGGCAGTTCTTC.

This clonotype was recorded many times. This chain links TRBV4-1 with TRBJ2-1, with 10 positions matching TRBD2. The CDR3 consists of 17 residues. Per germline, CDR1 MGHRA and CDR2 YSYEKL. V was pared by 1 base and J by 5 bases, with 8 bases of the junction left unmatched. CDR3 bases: TGCGCCAGCAGCCAAGTCCCCCTAGCGGGGGCCAACAATGAGCAGTTCTTC. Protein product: CASSQVPLAGANNEQFF.

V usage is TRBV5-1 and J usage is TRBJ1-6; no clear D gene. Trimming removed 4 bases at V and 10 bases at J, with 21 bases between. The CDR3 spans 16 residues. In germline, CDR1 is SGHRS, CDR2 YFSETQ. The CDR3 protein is CASSEGSRAGNSPLHF. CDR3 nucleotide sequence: TGCGCCAGCAGCGAGGGATCCCGGGCCGGGAACTCACCCCTCCACTTT.

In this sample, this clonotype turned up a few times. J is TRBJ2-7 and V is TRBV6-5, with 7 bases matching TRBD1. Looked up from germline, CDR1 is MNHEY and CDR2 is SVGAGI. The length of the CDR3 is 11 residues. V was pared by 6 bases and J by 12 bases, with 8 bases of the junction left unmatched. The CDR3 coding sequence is TGTGCCAGCAGGACCGGGACAGTTTGGTACTTC. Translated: CASRTGTVWYF.

CDR3 bases: TGCGCCAGCAGCCAAGATCCCTTCCCCGAGGGACAGGGGGGGACGGCTTTCTTT. This translates into CASSQDPFPEGQGGTAFF. The V gene is TRBV4-1, the J gene TRBJ1-1; 11 nucleotides line up with TRBD1. The V gene's germline CDR1 is MGHRA and CDR2 YSYEKL. The CDR3 loop spans 18 amino acids. Unmatched junction bases numbered 17, after V lost 0 bases and J lost 11 bases.

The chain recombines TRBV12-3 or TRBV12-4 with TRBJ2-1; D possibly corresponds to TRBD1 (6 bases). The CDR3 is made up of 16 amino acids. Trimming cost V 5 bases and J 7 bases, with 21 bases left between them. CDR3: CASSLYIRQDGNEQFF. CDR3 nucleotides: TGTGCCAGCAGTCTATATATCAGACAGGATGGGAATGAGCAGTTCTTC.

The CDR3: CASSLDRDGNYEQYF. The CDR3 region has the DNA TGCGCCAGCAGCTTGGACCGGGACGGAAACTACGAGCAGTACTTC. This chain connects TRBV5-1 to TRBJ2-5, with D perhaps TRBD1 or TRBD2 (5 bases each). The J call may not be correct, given that the DNA end is closer to TRBJ2-7. The CDR3 covers 15 residues. Per germline, CDR1 SGHRS and CDR2 YFSETQ.

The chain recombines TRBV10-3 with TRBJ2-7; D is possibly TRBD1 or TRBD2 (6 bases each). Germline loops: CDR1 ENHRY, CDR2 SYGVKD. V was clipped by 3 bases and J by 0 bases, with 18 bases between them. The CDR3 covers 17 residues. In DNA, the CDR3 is TGTGCCATCAGTGATTTTCCCAACGGGGGCAGCTCCTACGAGCAGTACTTC. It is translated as CAISDFPNGGSSYEQYF.

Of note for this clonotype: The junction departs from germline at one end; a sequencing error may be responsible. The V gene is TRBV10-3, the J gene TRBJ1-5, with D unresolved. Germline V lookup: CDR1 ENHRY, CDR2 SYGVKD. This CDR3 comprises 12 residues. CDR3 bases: TGTGCCGTCAGTGACGAGGATCAGCCCCAGCATTTT. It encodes CAVSDEDQPQHF.

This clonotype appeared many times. CDR3 sequence: CASSLRVSYEQYF. The CDR3 DNA follows: TGTGCCAGCAGTTTACGGGTGAGCTACGAGCAGTACTTC. This rearrangement joins TRBV27 to TRBJ2-7; D not certain. CDR1 and CDR2 from the germline V gene are MNHEY and SMNVEV (reference sequence). CDR3 length: 13 amino acids. V gave up 2 bases and J gave up 3 bases, with 8 bases separating them.

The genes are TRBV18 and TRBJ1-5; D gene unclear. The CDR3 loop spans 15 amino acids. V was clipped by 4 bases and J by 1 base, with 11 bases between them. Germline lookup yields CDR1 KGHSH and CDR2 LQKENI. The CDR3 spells CASSHDGWSNQPQHF. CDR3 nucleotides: TGTGCCAGCTCACACGACGGGTGGAGCAATCAGCCCCAGCATTTT.

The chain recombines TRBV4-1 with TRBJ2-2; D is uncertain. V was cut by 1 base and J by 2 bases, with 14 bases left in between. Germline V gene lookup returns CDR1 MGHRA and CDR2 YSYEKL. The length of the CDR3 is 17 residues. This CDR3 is CASSQGLRGINTGELFF. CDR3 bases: TGCGCCAGCAGCCAAGGCTTGCGTGGGATTAACACCGGGGAGCTGTTTTTT.

The CDR3 spells CASALGRGGELFF. For the CDR3, the DNA is TGTGCCAGCGCCTTGGGCAGAGGGGGGGAGCTGTTTTTT. V usage is TRBV2 and J usage is TRBJ2-2; D perhaps matches TRBD2 (5 bases). CDR1 is SNHLY and CDR2 is FYNNEI in the germline V gene. The V gene lost 8 bases and the J gene lost 8 bases, with 15 bases spanning the gap. CDR3 length equals 13 residues.

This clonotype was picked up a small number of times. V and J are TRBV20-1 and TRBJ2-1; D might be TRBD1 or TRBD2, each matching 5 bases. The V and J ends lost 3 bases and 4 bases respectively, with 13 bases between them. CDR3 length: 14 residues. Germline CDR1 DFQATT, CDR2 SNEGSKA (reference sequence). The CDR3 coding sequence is TGCAGTGCTAGCCGGGACCTAGAATACAATGAGCAGTTCTTC. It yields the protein CSASRDLEYNEQFF.

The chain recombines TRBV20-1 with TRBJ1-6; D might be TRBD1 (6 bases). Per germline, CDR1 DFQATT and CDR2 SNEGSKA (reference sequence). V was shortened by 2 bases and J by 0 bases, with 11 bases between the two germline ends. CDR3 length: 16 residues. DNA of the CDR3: TGCAGTGCTAGAAAAGACAGGAGCTCCTATAATTCACCCCTCCACTTT. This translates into CSARKDRSSYNSPLHF.

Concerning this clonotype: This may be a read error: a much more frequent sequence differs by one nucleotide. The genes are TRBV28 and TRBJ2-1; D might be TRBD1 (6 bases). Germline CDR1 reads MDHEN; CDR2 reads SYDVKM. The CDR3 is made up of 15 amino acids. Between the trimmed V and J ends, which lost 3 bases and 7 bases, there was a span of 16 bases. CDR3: CASSFGGTRKNEQFF. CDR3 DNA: TGTGCCAGCAGTTTTGGTGGGACAAGGAAGAATGAGCAGTTCTTC.

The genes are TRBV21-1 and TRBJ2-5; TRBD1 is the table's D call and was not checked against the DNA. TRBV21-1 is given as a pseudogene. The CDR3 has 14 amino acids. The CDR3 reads CATEEQGVEETQYF. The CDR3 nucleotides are TGTGCCACCGAAGAACAGGGAGTGGAAGAGACCCAGTACTTC.